This TCR beta chain was sequenced during a study of shared clonotypes between healthy human individuals. Study-wide results and limits: Larger estimated richness was generally recorded for naive subsets relative to memory subsets. Enrolling few donors narrowed the genetic and exposure-history diversity that was represented.

With regard to this clone: What it recognizes is unknown.

The naive CD8 subset, CD45RO-negative cells positively selected for CCR7, excluded terminally differentiated effector memory CD45RA+ cells. The CDR3 is 17 amino acids. The germline gives CDR1 MGHRA, CDR2 YSYEKL. Trimming took 1 base from V and 2 from J; bases not matched to a gene: 5. Profiled with immunoSEQ multiplex PCR; TCRdb holds only in-frame clones, not every one. The table lists about 2,200,000 clones, roughly 91% of them singletons. Sequencing was carried out using naive CD8+ T cells from PBMCs. The chain couples TRBV4-1 to TRBJ2-1; 10 nucleotides agree with TRBD2. The receptor's source is a man aged 18 to 30 in good health. Some clones in this sample may be carry-over from other donors' samples. The CDR3 reads CASSQGKAGGPYNEQFF. CDR3 in DNA: TGCGCCAGCAGCCAAGGAAAAGCGGGAGGGCCCTACAATGAGCAGTTCTTC.